This is a list of T cell receptor beta chains from one sample in a study of T cells after yellow fever vaccination. Each CDR3 protein is one row after TCRdb ran MiXCR on the 5' RACE reads. The sample holds 450,000 to 650,000 distinct CDR3 sequences, roughly 13% seen once. The sequences come from PBMCs, collected on the day of the yellow fever booster vaccination. These TCRs come from a man between 25 and 39 years old who received the YFV17D yellow fever vaccine. Each CDR3 is given without its conserved first and last residue. The order of the fields is V gene, clone size, J gene, CDR3 protein. Not every row has a clone size; where given, it reads once, few, many or a size class.

V: TRBV10-3; size: NA; J: TRBJ2-7; CDR3: AISEATRGGEQY
V: TRBV29-1; size: few; J: TRBJ2-6; CDR3: SVMTAAANVLT
V: TRBV30; size: NA; J: TRBJ2-5; CDR3: AWSVVYQETQY
V: TRBV7-2; size: NA; J: TRBJ1-2; CDR3: ASSVRTVGSDGYT
V: TRBV2; size: NA; J: TRBJ2-5; CDR3: ASSDQEPWETQY
V: TRBV20-1; size: NA; J: TRBJ1-2; CDR3: SARLGRYGYT
V: TRBV6-1; size: NA; J: TRBJ2-7; CDR3: ASSRAGGTYEQY
V: TRBV25-1; size: NA; J: TRBJ2-2; CDR3: ASSDGLAGVLGELF
V: TRBV29-1; size: few; J: TRBJ1-5; CDR3: SVRQGGDQPQH
V: TRBV10-3; size: NA; J: TRBJ2-7; CDR3: AISAQGIEQY
V: TRBV20-1; size: few; J: TRBJ2-5; CDR3: SAGQFQETQY
V: TRBV6-1; size: NA; J: TRBJ2-7; CDR3: ASSDRGHRSSYEQY
V: TRBV7-3; size: NA; J: TRBJ1-1; CDR3: ASSSGLITEAF
V: TRBV6-2/TRBV6-3; size: NA; J: TRBJ2-5; CDR3: ASSYSRRELETQY
V: TRBV20-1; size: NA; J: TRBJ1-4; CDR3: SATDHGVWEKLF
V: TRBV19; size: many; J: TRBJ1-5; CDR3: ASRSDRVNQPQH
V: TRBV9; size: few; J: TRBJ1-2; CDR3: ASSPYPGGDYGYT
V: TRBV9; size: few; J: TRBJ1-1; CDR3: ASSVDGNTEAF
V: TRBV5-1; size: NA; J: TRBJ1-2; CDR3: ASSSADGYT
V: TRBV6-1; size: NA; J: TRBJ2-1; CDR3: ASRDGPGDNEQF
V: TRBV29-1; size: NA; J: TRBJ1-2; CDR3: SALGTDGYT
V: TRBV4-3; size: NA; J: TRBJ2-1; CDR3: ASSQDWLAGDGEQF
V: TRBV7-2; size: few; J: TRBJ2-2; CDR3: ASTLELAANTGELF
V: TRBV12-3/TRBV12-4; size: NA; J: TRBJ2-2; CDR3: ASTAWAAGTGELF
V: TRBV15; size: NA; J: TRBJ1-5; CDR3: ATSRGSQGNQPQH
V: TRBV5-4; size: NA; J: TRBJ1-2; CDR3: ASSRGTGGNYGYT
V: TRBV20-1; size: few; J: TRBJ2-1; CDR3: SAPGTFNEQF
V: TRBV14; size: NA; J: TRBJ2-7; CDR3: ASSHPGTAMY
V: TRBV7-2; size: few; J: TRBJ1-3; CDR3: ASSLDRSSGNTIY
V: TRBV20-1; size: NA; J: TRBJ2-3; CDR3: SASGPNIAGGTDTQY
V: TRBV29-1; size: few; J: TRBJ1-1; CDR3: SASGTTEAF
V: TRBV6-2/TRBV6-3; size: NA; J: TRBJ2-2; CDR3: ASRPKRYTGELF
V: TRBV30; size: few; J: TRBJ2-1; CDR3: AWSHGGSSNEQF
V: TRBV7-2; size: few; J: TRBJ2-1; CDR3: ASSSWRQF
V: TRBV29-1; size: NA; J: TRBJ2-7; CDR3: SVLQAYEQY
V: TRBV20-1; size: NA; J: TRBJ2-2; CDR3: SAGRGLAGAITGELF
V: TRBV10-3; size: NA; J: TRBJ2-5; CDR3: AIRGAEETQY
V: TRBV30; size: NA; J: TRBJ2-7; CDR3: AWSMGQGPYEQY
V: TRBV5-1; size: NA; J: TRBJ2-6; CDR3: ASSSGTGVTGANVLT
V: TRBV15; size: few; J: TRBJ2-3; CDR3: ATSGQAADTQY
V: TRBV28; size: few; J: TRBJ2-7; CDR3: ASSLGRKVYEQY
V: TRBV20-1; size: NA; J: TRBJ2-5; CDR3: SGTGSETQY
V: TRBV2; size: few; J: TRBJ2-5; CDR3: ASSEAPGLAEETQY
V: TRBV9; size: NA; J: TRBJ2-2; CDR3: ASSVVAGTGELF
V: TRBV12-3/TRBV12-4; size: NA; J: TRBJ2-7; CDR3: ASSFAGHYEQY
V: TRBV2; size: NA; J: TRBJ2-3; CDR3: ASARLGGVKDTQY
V: TRBV6-5; size: NA; J: TRBJ1-3; CDR3: ASSYSGIGNTIY
V: TRBV12-3/TRBV12-4; size: NA; J: TRBJ2-7; CDR3: ASRLGGYEQY
V: TRBV20-1; size: few; J: TRBJ2-7; CDR3: SARGGQGTRFSYEQY
V: TRBV12-3/TRBV12-4; size: NA; J: TRBJ1-1; CDR3: ASSPGAPPTAF
V: TRBV7-2; size: NA; J: TRBJ2-2; CDR3: ASRQGGTGELF
V: TRBV5-1; size: many; J: TRBJ2-1; CDR3: ASSLGLAGYNEQF
V: TRBV4-3; size: NA; J: TRBJ2-2; CDR3: ASSSFTGPGELF
V: TRBV5-6; size: NA; J: TRBJ2-5; CDR3: ASSLSGSVGETQY
V: TRBV10-3; size: NA; J: TRBJ2-3; CDR3: AISQNPSKLGPDTQY
V: TRBV20-1; size: NA; J: TRBJ2-7; CDR3: SARTGTVLSEQY
V: TRBV5-6; size: many; J: TRBJ1-5; CDR3: ASSSGQNQPQH
V: TRBV7-2; size: many; J: TRBJ2-7; CDR3: ASSLGGTVSYEQY
V: TRBV29-1; size: NA; J: TRBJ2-2; CDR3: SVDIGVAGELF